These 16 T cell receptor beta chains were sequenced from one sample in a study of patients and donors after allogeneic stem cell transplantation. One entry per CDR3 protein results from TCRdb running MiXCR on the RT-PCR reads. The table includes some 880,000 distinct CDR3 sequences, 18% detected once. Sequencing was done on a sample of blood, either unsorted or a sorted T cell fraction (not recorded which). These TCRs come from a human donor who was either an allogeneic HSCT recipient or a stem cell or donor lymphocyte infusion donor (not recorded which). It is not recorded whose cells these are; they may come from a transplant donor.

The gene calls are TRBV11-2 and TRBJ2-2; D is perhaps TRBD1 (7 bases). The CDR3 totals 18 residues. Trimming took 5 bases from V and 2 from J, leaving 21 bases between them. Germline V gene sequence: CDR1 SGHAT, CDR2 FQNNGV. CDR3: CASSPRDRSLPNTGELFF. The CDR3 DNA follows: TGTGCCAGCAGCCCGCGGGACAGATCCCTCCCCAACACCGGGGAGCTGTTTTTT.

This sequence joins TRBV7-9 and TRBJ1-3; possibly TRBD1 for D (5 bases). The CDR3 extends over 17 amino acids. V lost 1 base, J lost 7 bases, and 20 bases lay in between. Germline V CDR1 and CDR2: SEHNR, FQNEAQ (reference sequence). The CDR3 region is CASSLGSGTHGGNTIYF. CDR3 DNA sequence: TGTGCCAGCAGCTTAGGATCCGGGACTCACGGCGGGAACACCATATATTTT.

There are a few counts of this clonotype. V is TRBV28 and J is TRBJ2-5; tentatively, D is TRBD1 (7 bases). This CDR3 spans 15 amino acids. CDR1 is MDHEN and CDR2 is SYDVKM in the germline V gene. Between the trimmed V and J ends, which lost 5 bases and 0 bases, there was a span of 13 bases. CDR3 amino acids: CASSVGGTDQETQYF. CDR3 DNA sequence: TGTGCCAGCAGTGTAGGGGGGACAGACCAAGAGACCCAGTACTTC.

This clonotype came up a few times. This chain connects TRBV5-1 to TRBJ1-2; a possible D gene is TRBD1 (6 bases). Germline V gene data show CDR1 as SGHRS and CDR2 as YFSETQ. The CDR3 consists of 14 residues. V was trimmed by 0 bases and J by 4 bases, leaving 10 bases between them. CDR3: CASSLVRGPYGYTF. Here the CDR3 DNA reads TGCGCCAGCAGCTTGGTCAGGGGACCCTATGGCTACACCTTC.

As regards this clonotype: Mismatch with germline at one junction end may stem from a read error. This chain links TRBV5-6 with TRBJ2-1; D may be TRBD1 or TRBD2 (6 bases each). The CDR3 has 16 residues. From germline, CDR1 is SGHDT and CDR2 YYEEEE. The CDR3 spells CVSSLIGGGSYNEQFF. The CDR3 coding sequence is TGTGTCAGCAGCTTGATCGGAGGGGGCTCCTACAATGAGCAGTTCTTC.

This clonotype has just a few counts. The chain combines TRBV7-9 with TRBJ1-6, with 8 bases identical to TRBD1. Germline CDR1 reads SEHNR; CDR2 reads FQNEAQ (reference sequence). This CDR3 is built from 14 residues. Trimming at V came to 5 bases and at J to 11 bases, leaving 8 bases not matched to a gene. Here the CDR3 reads CASSLGQGSTPLHF. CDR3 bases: TGTGCCAGCAGCCTCGGACAGGGTAGCACACCCCTCCACTTT.

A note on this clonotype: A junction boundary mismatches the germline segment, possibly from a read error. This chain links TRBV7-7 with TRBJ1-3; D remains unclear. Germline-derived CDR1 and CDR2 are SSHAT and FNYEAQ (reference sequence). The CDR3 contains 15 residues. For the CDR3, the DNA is TGTGCTAGCAGCTTAGCGTTCGGGGTTGGAAACACCATATATTTT. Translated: CASSLAFGVGNTIYF.

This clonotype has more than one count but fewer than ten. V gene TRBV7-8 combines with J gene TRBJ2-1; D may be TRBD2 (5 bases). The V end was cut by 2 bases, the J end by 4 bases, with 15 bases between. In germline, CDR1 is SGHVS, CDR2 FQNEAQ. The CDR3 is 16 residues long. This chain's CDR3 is CASSLKRGLLYNEQFF. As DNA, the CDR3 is TGTGCCAGCAGCTTAAAAAGAGGACTCCTGTACAATGAGCAGTTCTTC. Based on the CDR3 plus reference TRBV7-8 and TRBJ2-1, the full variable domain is GAGVSQSPRYKVAKRGQDVALRCDPISGHVSLFWYQQALGQGPEFLTYFQNEAQLDKSGLPSDRFFAERPEGSVSTLKIQRTQQEDSAVYLCASSLKRGLLYNEQFFGPGTRLTVL.

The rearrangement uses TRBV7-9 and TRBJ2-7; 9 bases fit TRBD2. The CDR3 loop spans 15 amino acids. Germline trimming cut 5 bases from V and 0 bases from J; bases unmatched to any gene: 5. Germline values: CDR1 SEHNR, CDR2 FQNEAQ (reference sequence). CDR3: CASSPQRGASYEQYF. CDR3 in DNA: TGTGCCAGCAGCCCCCAGCGGGGGGCCTCCTACGAGCAGTACTTC.

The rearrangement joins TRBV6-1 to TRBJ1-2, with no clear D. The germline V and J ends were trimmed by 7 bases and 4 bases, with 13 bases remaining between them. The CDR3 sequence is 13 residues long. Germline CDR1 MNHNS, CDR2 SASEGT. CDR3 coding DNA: TGTGCCAGCAATGCTGGAATAGGCTATGGCTACACCTTC. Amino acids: CASNAGIGYGYTF.

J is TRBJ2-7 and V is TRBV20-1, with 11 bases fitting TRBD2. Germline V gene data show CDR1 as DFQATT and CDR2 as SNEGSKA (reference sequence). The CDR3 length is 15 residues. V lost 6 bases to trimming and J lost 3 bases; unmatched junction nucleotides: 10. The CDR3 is CSANYGTSGRYEQYF. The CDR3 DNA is TGCAGTGCAAACTATGGGACTAGCGGACGCTACGAGCAGTACTTC.

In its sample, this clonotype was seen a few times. CDR3 protein: CSASSAGGYNEQFF. CDR3 bases: TGCAGTGCTAGTAGTGCGGGGGGGTACAATGAGCAGTTCTTC. This chain uses TRBV20-1 with TRBJ2-1, with 9 bases identical to TRBD2. Germline CDR1 and CDR2: DFQATT and SNEGSKA (reference sequence). V shed 3 bases, J shed 4 bases, and the junction held 4 bases outside the gene matches. The CDR3 consists of 14 residues.

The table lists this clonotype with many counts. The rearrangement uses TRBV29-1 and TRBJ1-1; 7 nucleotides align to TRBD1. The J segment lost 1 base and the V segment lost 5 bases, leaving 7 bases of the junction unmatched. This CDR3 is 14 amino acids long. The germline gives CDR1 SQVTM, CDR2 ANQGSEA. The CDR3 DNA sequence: TGCAGCGTTCCTGGGAGGGGGCAGAACACTGAAGCTTTCTTT. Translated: CSVPGRGQNTEAFF.

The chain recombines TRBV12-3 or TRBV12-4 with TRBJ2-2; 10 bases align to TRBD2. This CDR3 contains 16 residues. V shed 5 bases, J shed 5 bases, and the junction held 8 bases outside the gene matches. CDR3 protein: CASSLRTSGLTGELFF. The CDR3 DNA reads TGTGCCAGCAGTCTTCGGACTAGCGGACTAACCGGGGAGCTGTTTTTT.

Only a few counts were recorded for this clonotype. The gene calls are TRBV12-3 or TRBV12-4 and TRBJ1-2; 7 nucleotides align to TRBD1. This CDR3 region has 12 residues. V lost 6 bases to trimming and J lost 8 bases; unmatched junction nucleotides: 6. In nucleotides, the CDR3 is TGTGCCAGCAGGACCAGGGGGAAAGGCTACACCTTC. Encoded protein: CASRTRGKGYTF.

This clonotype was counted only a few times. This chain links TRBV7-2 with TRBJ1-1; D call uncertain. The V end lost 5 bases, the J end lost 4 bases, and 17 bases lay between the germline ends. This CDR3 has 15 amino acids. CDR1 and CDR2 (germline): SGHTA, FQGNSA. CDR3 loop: CASSPAGGSGTEAFF. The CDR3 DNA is TGTGCCAGCAGCCCCGCCGGTGGTTCCGGCACTGAAGCTTTCTTT. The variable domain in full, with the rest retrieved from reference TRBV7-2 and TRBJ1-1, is GAGVSQSPSNKVTEKGKDVELRCDPISGHTALYWYRQSLGQGLEFLIYFQGNSAPDKSGLPSDRFSAERTGGSVSTLTIQRTQQEDSAVYLCASSPAGGSGTEAFFGQGTRLTVV.